The present T cell receptor beta chain was sequenced within a study of tumor and adjacent non-tumor tissue in lung cancer. To note about this clonotype: An end of the junction does not agree with germline; a read error may underlie this.

The library came from three nested PCR rounds adapted from ARM-PCR protocols. Using its own MiXCR run on the multiplex PCR reads, TCRdb lists one record per CDR3 protein. The sample records 120,000 or so distinct CDR3 sequences, under 90% being singletons. The CDR3 loop spans 15 amino acids. The germline V gene has CDR1 MNHEY and CDR2 SVGAGI. This sample's RNA came from whole unsorted tissue. V gene TRBV6-5 combines with J gene TRBJ2-1, with TRBD1 matching over 8 bases. This receptor was taken from a man in his 70s with non-small cell lung cancer. The sequenced material came from lung tumor tissue. The CDR3 here is CTSSYLQGVRNEQFF. The CDR3 DNA reads as TGTACCAGTAGTTACCTACAGGGGGTAAGGAATGAGCAGTTCTTC.